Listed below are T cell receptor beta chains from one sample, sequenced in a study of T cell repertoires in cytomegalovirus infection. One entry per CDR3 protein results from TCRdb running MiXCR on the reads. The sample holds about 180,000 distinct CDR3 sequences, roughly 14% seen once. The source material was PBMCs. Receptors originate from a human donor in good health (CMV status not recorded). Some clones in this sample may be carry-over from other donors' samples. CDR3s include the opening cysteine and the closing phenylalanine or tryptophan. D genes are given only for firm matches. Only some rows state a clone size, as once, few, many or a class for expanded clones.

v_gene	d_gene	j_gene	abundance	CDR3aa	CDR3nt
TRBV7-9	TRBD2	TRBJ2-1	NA	CASSPSGRRVEQFF	TGTGCCAGCAGCCCTAGCGGGAGAAGGGTTGAGCAGTTCTTC
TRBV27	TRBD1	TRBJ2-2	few	CASSLSGTGVTGELFF	TGTGCCAGCAGTTTATCCGGGACAGGGGTAACCGGGGAGCTGTTTTTT
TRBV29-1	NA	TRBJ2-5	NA	CSVVRDQETQYF	TGCAGCGTTGTGAGAGACCAAGAGACCCAGTACTTC
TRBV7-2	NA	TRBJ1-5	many	CASSENRNNQPQHF	TGTGCCAGCAGCGAAAACAGGAATAATCAGCCCCAGCATTTT
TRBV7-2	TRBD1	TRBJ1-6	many	CASSSRTGDNSPLHF	TGTGCCAGCAGCTCGAGGACAGGGGATAATTCACCCCTCCACTTT
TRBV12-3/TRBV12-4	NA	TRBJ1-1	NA	CASSIHRSEAFF	TGTGCCAGCAGCATCCACAGAAGCGAGGCTTTCTTT
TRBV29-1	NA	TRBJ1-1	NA	CTSGSPTEAFF	TGCACCTCGGGATCACCGACTGAAGCTTTCTTT
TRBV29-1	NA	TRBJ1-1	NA	CSVEEGSMKTEAFF	TGCAGCGTTGAAGAAGGCAGTATGAAGACTGAAGCTTTCTTT
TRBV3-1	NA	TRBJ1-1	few	CASARETNREGATEAFF	TGTGCCAGCGCCAGGGAAACGAACCGAGAAGGGGCGACTGAAGCTTTCTTT
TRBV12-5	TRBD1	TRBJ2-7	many	CASGLGRRDRGDEQYF	TGTGCTAGTGGTTTGGGCCGCCGGGACAGGGGTGATGAGCAGTACTTC
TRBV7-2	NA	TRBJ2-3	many	CASRLLGVGGTQYF	TGTGCCAGCCGGCTGTTAGGGGTCGGGGGTACGCAGTATTTT
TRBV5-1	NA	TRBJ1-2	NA	CASSQVRADGYTF	TGCGCCAGCAGCCAAGTCAGGGCGGATGGCTACACCTTC
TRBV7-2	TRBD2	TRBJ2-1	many	CASSLEWAGARSSYNEQFF	TGTGCCAGCAGCTTAGAATGGGCGGGAGCACGAAGCTCCTACAATGAGCAGTTCTTC
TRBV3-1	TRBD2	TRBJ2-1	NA	CASSLSGTILNEQFF	TGTGCCAGCAGCCTTAGCGGGACGATCTTAAATGAGCAGTTCTTC
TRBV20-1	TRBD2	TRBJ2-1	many	CSANSFGTSGSYNEQFF	TGCAGTGCGAACTCCTTCGGGACTAGCGGGTCCTACAATGAGCAGTTCTTC
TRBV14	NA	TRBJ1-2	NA	CASSQGRGAVPIGYTF	TGTGCCAGCAGCCAAGGTAGAGGGGCAGTTCCTATCGGCTACACCTTC
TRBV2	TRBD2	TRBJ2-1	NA	CASSETSGLAGKNRQFF	TGTGCCAGCAGTGAAACTTCGGGACTAGCGGGTAAAAATCGGCAGTTCTTC